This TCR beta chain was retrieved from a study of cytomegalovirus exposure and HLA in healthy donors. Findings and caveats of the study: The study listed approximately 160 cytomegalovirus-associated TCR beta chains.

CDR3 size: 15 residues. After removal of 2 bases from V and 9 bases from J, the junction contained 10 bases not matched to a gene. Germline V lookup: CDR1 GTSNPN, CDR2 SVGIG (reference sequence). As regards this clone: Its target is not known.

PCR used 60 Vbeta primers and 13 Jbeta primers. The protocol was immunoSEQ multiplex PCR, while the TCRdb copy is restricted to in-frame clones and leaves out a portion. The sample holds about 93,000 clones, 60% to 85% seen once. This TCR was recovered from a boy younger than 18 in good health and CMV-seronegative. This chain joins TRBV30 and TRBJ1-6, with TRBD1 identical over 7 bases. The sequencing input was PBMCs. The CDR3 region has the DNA TGTGCCTGGAGTCCCCGGAGGGGGCTTGCTTCACCCCTCCACTTT. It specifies CAWSPRRGLASPLHF.